This section outlines one T cell receptor beta chain sequence together with its context. This sample is part of a study of shared T cell receptors in the human thymus. Here immunoSEQ multiplex PCR was the method, and the copy in TCRdb shows in-frame clones only, minus some. The sample includes over 650,000 clones, 80% to 90% of them seen just once. These data also featured in a second study, about human thymus T cells. As that study records: The thymus was resected at corrective cardiac surgery. Across thymic and blood repertoires, the usage of V and J genes appeared to be biased. Overlap was high between thymic repertoires from unrelated individuals, as reported in related research.

The sequence derives from a boy under two years old with a congenital heart defect. Source material: thymocytes.

The CDR3 DNA reads TGTGCCACCATGGAAAGGAGCGGGGGAAGGCCCTACGAGCAGTACTTC. It codes for CATMERSGGRPYEQYF. This chain links TRBV19 with TRBJ2-7; 8 bases fit TRBD2. Germline V gives CDR1 LNHDA, CDR2 SQIVND (reference sequence). The V and J ends lost 10 bases and 2 bases, in that order; junction bases with no gene match: 16. This CDR3 comprises 16 residues.